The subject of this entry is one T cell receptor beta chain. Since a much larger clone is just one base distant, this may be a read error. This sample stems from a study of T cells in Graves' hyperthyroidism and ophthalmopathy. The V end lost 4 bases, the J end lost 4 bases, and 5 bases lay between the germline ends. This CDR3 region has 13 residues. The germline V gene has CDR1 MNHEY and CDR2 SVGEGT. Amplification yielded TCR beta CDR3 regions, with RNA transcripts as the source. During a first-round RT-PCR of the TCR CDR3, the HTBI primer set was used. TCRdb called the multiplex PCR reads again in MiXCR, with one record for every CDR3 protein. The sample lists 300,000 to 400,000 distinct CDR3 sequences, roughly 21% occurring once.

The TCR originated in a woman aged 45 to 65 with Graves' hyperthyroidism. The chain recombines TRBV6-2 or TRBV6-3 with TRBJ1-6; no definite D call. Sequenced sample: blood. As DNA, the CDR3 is TGTGCCAGCAGTTGCAATTATAATTCACCCCTCCACTTT. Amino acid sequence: CASSCNYNSPLHF.